Below, 28 T cell receptor beta chains from the same sample are listed, as sequenced in a study of shared clonotypes between healthy human individuals. TCRdb's copy holds only in-frame clones and misses some; the assay was immunoSEQ multiplex PCR. The table includes over a million clones, approximately 80% detected once. The source material was memory CD4+ T cells from PBMCs. Specified subset: CD45RA-negative fraction. All receptors come from a man in his late teens or twenties in good health. Some clones in this sample may be carry-over from other donors' samples.

The chain employs TRBV18 and TRBJ2-3; TRBD1 matches 7 bases. Per the germline V gene, CDR1 is KGHSH and CDR2 is LQKENI. The CDR3 consists of 16 residues. The V segment lost 1 base and the J segment 6 bases; nucleotides outside the gene matches: 10. The CDR3 DNA reads TGTGCCAGCTCACCACTCTTCTCTAGACAGGGCGATACGCAGTATTTT. As protein: CASSPLFSRQGDTQYF.

The chain carries TRBV7-2 and TRBJ1-2; 10 positions match TRBD1. From germline, CDR1 is SGHTA and CDR2 FQGNSA. The CDR3 contains 14 residues. V lost 0 bases to trimming and J lost 7 bases; unmatched junction nucleotides: 2. CDR3 DNA sequence: TGTGCCAGCAGCTTAGCCGGGACAGGGGCTGGCTACACCTTC. As protein: CASSLAGTGAGYTF.

V gene TRBV4-1 combines with J gene TRBJ2-7; D is undetermined. The germline V gene has CDR1 MGHRA and CDR2 YSYEKL. With 1 base removed from V and 4 bases from J, the gap between germline ends came to 23 bases. The CDR3 loop spans 18 amino acids. CDR3 sequence reads: CASSQVGRTKLNSYEQYF. In DNA form, the CDR3 reads TGCGCCAGCAGCCAAGTGGGAAGAACCAAACTTAATAGTTACGAGCAGTACTTC.

To note about this clone: Additional DNA sequences in this sample encode the identical CDR3. J is TRBJ2-6 and V is TRBV5-1, with TRBD1 matching over 8 bases. V dropped 3 bases and J dropped 4; count of bases not matched to a gene: 3. The CDR3 totals 15 residues. CDR1 and CDR2 from the germline V gene are SGHRS and YFSETQ. The CDR3 sequence is CASSSTGAGANVLTF. CDR3 in DNA: TGCGCCAGCAGCTCGACAGGGGCAGGGGCCAACGTCCTGACTTTC. Variable domain in full (rest from reference TRBV5-1 and TRBJ2-6): KAGVTQTPRYLIKTRGQQVTLSCSPISGHRSVSWYQQTPGQGLQFLFEYFSETQRNKGNFPGRFSGRQFSNSRSEMNVSTLELGDSALYLCASSSTGAGANVLTFGAGSRLTVL.

The chain links TRBV2 to TRBJ1-2; D uncertain. Germline V gene sequence: CDR1 SNHLY, CDR2 FYNNEI. This CDR3 has 14 residues. The V end was cut by 1 base, the J end by 4 bases, with 10 bases between. The CDR3 coding sequence is TGTGCCAGCAGTGAAGTAGGCCCCCTCTATGGCTACACCTTC. It is translated as CASSEVGPLYGYTF. The entire variable domain, with the rest obtained from reference TRBV2 and TRBJ1-2, is as follows: EPEVTQTPSHQVTQMGQEVILRCVPISNHLYFYWYRQILGQKVEFLVSFYNNEISEKSEIFDDQFSVERPDGSNFTLKIRSTKLEDSAMYFCASSEVGPLYGYTFGSGTRLTVV.

The J gene is TRBJ2-3, the V gene TRBV5-5, with no clear D. CDR1 and CDR2 (germline): SGHKS, YYEKEE (reference sequence). Trimming took off 1 base at V and 11 bases at J, with 8 bases between the two ends. The CDR3 length is 11 residues. CDR3 bases: TGTGCCAGCAGCTTGTTAGGTAGGCAGTATTTT. It yields the protein CASSLLGRQYF.

The chain links TRBV28 to TRBJ2-5; TRBD2 might be the D (5 bases). V was clipped by 4 bases and J by 1 base, with 19 bases between them. CDR1 MDHEN and CDR2 SYDVKM come from the germline V gene. The CDR3 spans 17 residues. CDR3 DNA: TGTGCCAGCAGTTCGCCCACCCGTGACGGGATCCAAGAGACCCAGTACTTC. As protein: CASSSPTRDGIQETQYF.

The genes are TRBV5-1 and TRBJ2-5; D remains unclear. Germline V CDR1 and CDR2: SGHRS, YFSETQ. With 4 bases removed from V and 2 bases from J, the gap between germline ends came to 9 bases. The CDR3 consists of 13 residues. CDR3 loop: CASSQEVQETQYF. In DNA, the CDR3 is TGCGCCAGCAGCCAAGAGGTTCAAGAGACCCAGTACTTC.

The V call is TRBV2, the J call TRBJ2-7, with TRBD2 as a possible D gene (6 bases). Germline CDR1 and CDR2: SNHLY and FYNNEI. Trimming stripped 3 bases from V and 0 bases from J, with 9 bases between. This CDR3 is 14 amino acids long. This CDR3 is CASSDGRTSYEQYF. The CDR3 nucleotides are TGTGCCAGCAGTGACGGGAGAACCTCCTACGAGCAGTACTTC.

This sequence joins TRBV5-1 and TRBJ2-3; 15 positions agree with TRBD2. CDR3 length equals 17 residues. Trimming removed 4 bases from V and 2 bases from J; junction bases left unmatched: 5. Germline CDR1 and CDR2: SGHRS and YFSETQ. This CDR3 is CASSQGLAGGITDTQYF. DNA of the CDR3: TGCGCCAGCAGCCAAGGACTAGCGGGAGGGATCACAGATACGCAGTATTTT.

Here the CDR3 reads CASSLEAASAAGTQYF. DNA of the CDR3: TGTGCCAGCAGCTTAGAGGCAGCTAGCGCCGCGGGGACCCAGTACTTC. J is TRBJ2-5 and V is TRBV7-2; TRBD2 might be the D (6 bases). This CDR3 has 16 residues. The V and J ends lost 1 base and 7 bases respectively, with 19 bases between them. Germline V gene sequence: CDR1 SGHTA, CDR2 FQGNSA.

The chain joins TRBV5-1 to TRBJ2-5, with a weak D call TRBD2 (6 bases). The V gene's germline CDR1 is SGHRS and CDR2 YFSETQ. This CDR3 spans 14 amino acids. V shed 4 bases and J shed 2 bases, with 12 bases lying between them. CDR3 DNA sequence: TGCGCCAGCAGCACCCGGGACTCACAAGAGACCCAGTACTTC. Its protein product is CASSTRDSQETQYF. Full variable domain (rest looked up from reference TRBV5-1 and TRBJ2-5): KAGVTQTPRYLIKTRGQQVTLSCSPISGHRSVSWYQQTPGQGLQFLFEYFSETQRNKGNFPGRFSGRQFSNSRSEMNVSTLELGDSALYLCASSTRDSQETQYFGPGTRLLVL.

The chain couples TRBV2 to TRBJ2-7; possibly TRBD2 for D (6 bases). The CDR3 extends over 12 amino acids. The V gene's germline CDR1 is SNHLY and CDR2 FYNNEI. Between the trimmed V and J ends, which lost 0 bases and 13 bases, there was a span of 13 bases. The CDR3 reads CASSEADLAKYF. The CDR3 region has the DNA TGTGCCAGCAGTGAAGCTGACCTAGCGAAATACTTC. Looking up the rest from reference TRBV2 and TRBJ2-7 gives the full variable domain: EPEVTQTPSHQVTQMGQEVILRCVPISNHLYFYWYRQILGQKVEFLVSFYNNEISEKSEIFDDQFSVERPDGSNFTLKIRSTKLEDSAMYFCASSEADLAKYFGPGTRLTVT.

In DNA form, the CDR3 reads TGTGCCATCAGCGGACTGGACTACGAGCAGTACTTC. It yields the protein CAISGLDYEQYF. The chain recombines TRBV10-3 with TRBJ2-7, with D maybe TRBD2 (5 bases). V was pared by 6 bases and J by 3 bases, with 9 bases between. Germline V gene data show CDR1 as ENHRY and CDR2 as SYGVKD. The CDR3 contains 12 residues.

This sequence joins TRBV2 and TRBJ2-1, with D maybe TRBD2 (6 bases). Trimming took 7 bases from V and 2 from J, leaving 18 bases between them. In germline, CDR1 is SNHLY, CDR2 FYNNEI. There are 16 residues in the CDR3. The CDR3 loop is CASMGLAPSTYNEQFF. The CDR3 coding sequence is TGTGCCAGCATGGGGCTAGCGCCAAGTACCTACAATGAGCAGTTCTTC.

This rearrangement joins TRBV19 to TRBJ1-2, with TRBD1 identical over 7 bases. Per germline, CDR1 LNHDA and CDR2 SQIVND (reference sequence). V trimming: 5 bases; J trimming: 10 bases; junction bases outside the gene matches: 7. There are 12 residues in the CDR3. The CDR3 nucleotides read TGTGCCAGTAGTTCCACAGGGGTATCCTACACCTTC. Translated, it gives CASSSTGVSYTF.

J is TRBJ2-1 and V is TRBV7-9, with 13 nucleotides matching TRBD2. CDR1 and CDR2 from the germline V gene are SEHNR and FQNEAQ (reference sequence). The CDR3 extends over 15 amino acids. The V and J ends lost 5 bases and 6 bases, in that order; junction bases with no gene match: 4. Here the CDR3 DNA reads TGTGCCAGCAGCGAACTAGCGGGAGGGCCCAATGAGCAGTTCTTC. It is translated as CASSELAGGPNEQFF.

This clone came up once. The chain has TRBV28 and TRBJ2-2; TRBD2 might be the D (6 bases). The CDR3 is 14 residues long. CDR1 and CDR2 (germline): MDHEN, SYDVKM. V lost 3 bases to trimming and J lost 8 bases, with 13 bases between them. DNA for the CDR3: TGTGCCAGCAGTTTGGGGGACTTCCTGGGGGAGCTGTTTTTT. It yields the protein CASSLGDFLGELFF.

The J gene is TRBJ2-3, the V gene TRBV28; perhaps TRBD1 as D (6 bases). Germline CDR1 is MDHEN and CDR2 is SYDVKM. Trimming stripped 6 bases from V and 7 bases from J, with 8 bases between. The length of the CDR3 is 11 residues. The CDR3 here is CASRQGNTQYF. The DNA of the CDR3 is TGTGCCAGCAGACAGGGTAATACGCAGTATTTT.

The CDR3 sequence is CASSSQGDGTGELFF. The DNA of the CDR3 is TGTGCCAGCAGTTCACAGGGGGATGGCACCGGGGAGCTGTTTTTT. The rearrangement joins TRBV6-6 to TRBJ2-2; TRBD1 agrees at 8 bases. Germline-derived CDR1 and CDR2 are MNHNY and SVGAGI (reference sequence). J gave up 4 bases and V 4 bases, and 5 bases lay outside the gene matches. This CDR3 comprises 15 residues.

The gene calls are TRBV13 and TRBJ2-7; D is undetermined. V was shortened by 0 bases and J by 1 base, with 4 bases between the two germline ends. Germline V CDR1 and CDR2: PRHDT, FYEKMQ (reference sequence). The CDR3 extends over 13 amino acids. For the CDR3, the DNA is TGTGCCAGCAGCTTAGGACAGTCCTACGAGCAGTACTTC. Its protein product is CASSLGQSYEQYF.

This chain connects TRBV10-3 to TRBJ2-5; 7 nucleotides align to TRBD2. The DNA end is more similar to TRBJ2-7, so the J call may be wrong. The CDR3 runs to 14 residues. Germline values: CDR1 ENHRY, CDR2 SYGVKD. The DNA of the CDR3 is TGTGCCATCAGTGCCGGCGGGAGCTCCTACGAGCAGTACTTC. Translated: CAISAGGSSYEQYF.

This chain joins TRBV29-1 and TRBJ2-1; 7 bases agree with TRBD1. The V segment lost 5 bases and the J segment 6 bases; nucleotides outside the gene matches: 7. The CDR3 length is 13 residues. Germline CDR1 reads SQVTM; CDR2 reads ANQGSEA. CDR3 coding DNA: TGCAGCGTTAGGCGGACAGGCCCCAATGAGCAGTTCTTC. Translation: CSVRRTGPNEQFF.

The rearrangement uses TRBV10-3 and TRBJ2-5; 11 bases line up with TRBD2. The germline gives CDR1 ENHRY, CDR2 SYGVKD. Unmatched junction bases numbered 5, after V lost 6 bases and J lost 2 bases. The CDR3 is 15 residues long. CDR3 DNA: TGTGCCATCAGGCTGGGACTAGCGGTACAAGAGACCCAGTACTTC. This codes for CAIRLGLAVQETQYF.

This chain uses TRBV30 with TRBJ2-5; D could derive from TRBD1 or TRBD2 (5 bases each). Per the germline V gene, CDR1 is GTSNPN and CDR2 is SVGIG (reference sequence). Trimming pared 5 bases from V and 3 bases from J, leaving 16 bases between. The CDR3 has 14 amino acids. The CDR3 DNA follows: TGTGCCTGGCTACCCCCGGGGCGGGAAGAGACCCAGTACTTC. Translating it yields CAWLPPGREETQYF. Complete variable domain (other parts from reference TRBV30 and TRBJ2-5): SQTIHQWPATLVQPVGSPLSLECTVEGTSNPNLYWYRQAAGRGLQLLFYSVGIGQISSEVPQNLSASRPQDRQFILSSKKLLLSDSGFYLCAWLPPGREETQYFGPGTRLLVL.

A single count supports this clone. The chain links TRBV6-5 to TRBJ2-7, with D hard to call. Between the trimmed V and J ends, which lost 2 bases and 3 bases, there was a span of 14 bases. The CDR3 extends over 15 amino acids. Germline CDR1 is MNHEY and CDR2 is SVGAGI. This chain's CDR3 is CASSYTPGQYYEQYF. Here the CDR3 DNA reads TGTGCCAGCAGTTACACCCCCGGGCAGTACTACGAGCAGTACTTC.

This clone has a handful of counts. J is TRBJ2-7 and V is TRBV18, with D perhaps matching TRBD1 (6 bases). This CDR3 spans 14 amino acids. The germline V gene encodes CDR1 KGHSH and CDR2 LQKENI. Trimming removed 2 bases at V and 6 bases at J, with 14 bases between. The CDR3 protein is CASSPGTGIREQYF. CDR3 DNA sequence: TGTGCCAGCTCACCAGGAACAGGGATTCGCGAGCAGTACTTC.

The gene calls are TRBV5-1 and TRBJ1-1; TRBD1 matches at 7 bases. Germline CDR1 is SGHRS and CDR2 is YFSETQ. The V and J ends lost 4 bases and 4 bases, in that order; junction bases with no gene match: 16. The CDR3 totals 17 residues. CDR3 nucleotides: TGCGCCAGCAGCAACCCTCAGGGGGGGGGCAAGGGCACTGAAGCTTTCTTT. Encoded protein: CASSNPQGGGKGTEAFF.